One and the same sample provided the 8 T cell receptor beta chains below, sequenced in a study of blood T cells in healthy people across ages. Using a J-beta primer mix together with a sample-barcoded 5' primer, a second PCR was run for about 7 to 12 cycles. MiXCR, run by TCRdb on the 5' RACE reads, gives a single entry per CDR3 protein. Altogether fewer than 800,000 distinct CDR3 sequences are present, approximately 50% being singletons, with the ten largest covering under 35%. What was sequenced was blood. These receptor sequences come from a woman in her sixties or seventies in good health.

Concerning this clonotype: The germline gene is not matched at one end of the junction; a read error may be the cause. The rearrangement joins TRBV15 to TRBJ2-4, with D uncertain. TRBJ2-7 matches the DNA end more closely, so the J call is doubtful. The germline gives CDR1 LNHNV, CDR2 YYDKDF (reference sequence). The CDR3 is made up of 13 amino acids. CDR3 residues: CATSRVFSCEQYF. The DNA of the CDR3 is TGTGCCACCAGCCGAGTATTCTCCTGCGAGCAGTACTTC.

The chain uses TRBV20-1 and TRBJ2-1; D is possibly TRBD2 (5 bases). V was clipped by 5 bases and J by 3 bases, with 14 bases between them. The CDR3 is 14 amino acids. Germline CDR1 DFQATT, CDR2 SNEGSKA (reference sequence). The CDR3: CSAPDYRNYNEQFF. For the CDR3, the DNA is TGCAGTGCTCCAGACTACCGAAACTACAATGAGCAGTTCTTC.

This clonotype was observed a few times. The chain carries TRBV20-1 and TRBJ2-7, with 7 bases identical to TRBD1. Per the germline V gene, CDR1 is DFQATT and CDR2 is SNEGSKA (reference sequence). There are 13 residues in the CDR3. V trimming: 6 bases; J trimming: 3 bases; junction bases outside the gene matches: 8. For the CDR3, the DNA is TGCAGTGCGCCGGCCCGACAGGGCTACGAGCAGTACTTC. Its protein is CSAPARQGYEQYF.

The rearrangement links TRBV12-3 or TRBV12-4 to TRBJ2-1, with TRBD1 identical over 7 bases. V dropped 6 bases and J dropped 3; count of bases not matched to a gene: 5. The CDR3 sequence is 14 residues long. CDR3 sequence reads: CASSTDRDYNEQFF. The CDR3, as DNA: TGTGCCAGCAGCACCGACAGGGACTACAATGAGCAGTTCTTC.

The gene calls are TRBV7-3 and TRBJ2-1; 7 bases are a match to TRBD2. The CDR3 is 13 amino acids. J was trimmed by 11 bases and V by 5 bases; bases with no gene match: 9. Germline values: CDR1 SGHTA, CDR2 FQGTGA. The CDR3 protein is CASSPLAAGKQFF. The CDR3 DNA follows: TGTGCCAGCAGCCCACTGGCAGCGGGGAAGCAGTTCTTC. The complete variable domain, with remaining parts taken from reference TRBV7-3 and TRBJ2-1, reads GAGVSQTPSNKVTEKGKYVELRCDPISGHTALYWYRQSLGQGPEFLIYFQGTGAADDSGLPNDRFFAVRPEGSVSTLKIQRTERGDSAVYLCASSPLAAGKQFFGPGTRLTVL.

In regard to this clonotype: A much larger clone differs by one base, so this may be a read error. The V and J genes are TRBV20-1 and TRBJ2-7; 12 bases match TRBD2. Unmatched junction bases numbered 11, after V lost 4 bases and J lost 4 bases. The germline V gene encodes CDR1 DFQATT and CDR2 SNEGSKA (reference sequence). The CDR3 loop spans 16 amino acids. In nucleotides, the CDR3 is TGCAGTGCTATCTTCACTAGCGGGAGGACCGAATACGAGCAGTACTTC. Translated, it gives CSAIFTSGRTEYEQYF.

This clonotype was detected only a few times. The CDR3 here is CSARAWREDTQYF. The DNA of the CDR3 is TGCAGTGCTAGGGCATGGCGAGAGGATACGCAGTATTTT. J is TRBJ2-3 and V is TRBV20-1; no definite D call. This CDR3 has 13 residues. Germline V gene sequence: CDR1 DFQATT, CDR2 SNEGSKA (reference sequence). Trimming pared 3 bases from V and 6 bases from J, leaving 13 bases between.

The chain recombines TRBV4-3 with TRBJ2-7, with 9 bases that match TRBD2. Germline CDR1 is LGHNA and CDR2 is YSLEER. The CDR3 covers 23 residues. V gave up 0 bases and J gave up 5 bases; unmatched junction bases: 29. In nucleotides, the CDR3 is TGCGCCAGCAGCCAAGATGCTTTCTCGGTGCAGCTAGCGGGACCTATTGGGCAGGACGAGCAGTACTTC. Translation gives CASSQDAFSVQLAGPIGQDEQYF.